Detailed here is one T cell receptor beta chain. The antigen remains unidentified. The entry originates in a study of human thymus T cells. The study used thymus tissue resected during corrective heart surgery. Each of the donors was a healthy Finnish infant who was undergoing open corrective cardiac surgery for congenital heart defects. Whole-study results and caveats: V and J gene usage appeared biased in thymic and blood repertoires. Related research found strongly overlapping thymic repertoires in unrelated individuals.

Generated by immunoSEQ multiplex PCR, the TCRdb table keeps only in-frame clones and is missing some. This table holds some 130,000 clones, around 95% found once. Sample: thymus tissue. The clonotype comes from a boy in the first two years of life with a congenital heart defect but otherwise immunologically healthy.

CDR3 sequence (DNA): TGTGCCATCAGTGAACTGGCGTCTAGCGGGGACGATACGCAGTATTTT. It translates to CAISELASSGDDTQYF. The gene calls are TRBV10-3 and TRBJ2-3; TRBD2 matches 9 bases. The CDR3 has 16 residues. CDR1 ENHRY and CDR2 SYGVKD come from the germline V gene. The V segment lost 3 bases and the J segment 6 bases; nucleotides outside the gene matches: 10.